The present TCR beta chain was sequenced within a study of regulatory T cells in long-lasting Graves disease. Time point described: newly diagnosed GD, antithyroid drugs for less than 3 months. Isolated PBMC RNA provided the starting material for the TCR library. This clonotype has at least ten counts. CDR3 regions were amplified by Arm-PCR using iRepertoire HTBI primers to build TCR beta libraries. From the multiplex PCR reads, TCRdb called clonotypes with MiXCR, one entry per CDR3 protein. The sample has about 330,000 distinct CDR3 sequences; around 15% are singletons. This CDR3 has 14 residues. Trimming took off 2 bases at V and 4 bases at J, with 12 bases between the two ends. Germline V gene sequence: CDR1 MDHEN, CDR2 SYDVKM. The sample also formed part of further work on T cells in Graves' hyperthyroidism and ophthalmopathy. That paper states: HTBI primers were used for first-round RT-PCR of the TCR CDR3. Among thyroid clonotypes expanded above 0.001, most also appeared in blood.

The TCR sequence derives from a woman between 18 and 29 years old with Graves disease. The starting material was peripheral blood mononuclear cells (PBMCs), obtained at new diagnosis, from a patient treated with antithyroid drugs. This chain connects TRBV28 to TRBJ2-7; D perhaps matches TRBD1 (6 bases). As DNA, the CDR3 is TGTGCCAGCAGTTTAGAGGGGGTCCCGTACGAGCAGTACTTC. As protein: CASSLEGVPYEQYF.